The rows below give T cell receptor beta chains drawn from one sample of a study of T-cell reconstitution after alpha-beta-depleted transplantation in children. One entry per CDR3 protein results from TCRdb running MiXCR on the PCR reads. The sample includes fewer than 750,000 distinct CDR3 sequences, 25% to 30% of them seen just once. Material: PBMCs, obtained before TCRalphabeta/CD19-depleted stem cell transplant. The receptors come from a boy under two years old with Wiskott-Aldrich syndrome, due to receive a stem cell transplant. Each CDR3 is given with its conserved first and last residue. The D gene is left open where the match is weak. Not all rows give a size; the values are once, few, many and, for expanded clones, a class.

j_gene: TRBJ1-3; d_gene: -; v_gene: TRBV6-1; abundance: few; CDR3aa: CASSRTYGNTIYF; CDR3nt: TGTGCCAGCAGCCGGACATACGGAAACACCATATATTTT
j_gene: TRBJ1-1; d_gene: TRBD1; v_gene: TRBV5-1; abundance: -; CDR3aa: CASSDPGTVAFF; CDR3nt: TGCGCCAGCAGCGACCCCGGGACAGTGGCTTTCTTT
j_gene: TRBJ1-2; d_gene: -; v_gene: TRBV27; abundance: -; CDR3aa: CASSFGRAVGGYTF; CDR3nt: TGTGCCAGCAGTTTTGGTCGGGCCGTCGGTGGCTACACCTTC
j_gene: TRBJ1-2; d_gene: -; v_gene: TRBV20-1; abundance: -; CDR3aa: CTSKGGGYGYTF; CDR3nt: TGCACTTCAAAAGGAGGGGGCTATGGCTACACCTTC
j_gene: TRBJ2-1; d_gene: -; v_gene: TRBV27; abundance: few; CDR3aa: CASSLEGFSSENEQFF; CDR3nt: TGTGCCAGCAGTTTGGAGGGGTTTTCATCAGAAAATGAGCAGTTCTTC
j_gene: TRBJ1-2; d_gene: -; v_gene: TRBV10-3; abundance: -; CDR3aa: CAISEGGDYGYTF; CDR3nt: TGTGCCATCAGTGAAGGGGGTGACTATGGCTACACCTTC
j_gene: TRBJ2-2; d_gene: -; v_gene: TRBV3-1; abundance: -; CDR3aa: CASSQVYGELFF; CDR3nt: TGTGCCAGCAGCCAAGTCTACGGGGAGCTGTTTTTT
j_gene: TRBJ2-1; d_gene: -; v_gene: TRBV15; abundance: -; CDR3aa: CATSSLWREYNEQFF; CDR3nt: TGTGCCACCAGCTCCCTTTGGCGGGAATACAATGAGCAGTTCTTC
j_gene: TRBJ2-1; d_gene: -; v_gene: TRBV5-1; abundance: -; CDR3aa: CASSLGSLFDEQFF; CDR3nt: TGCGCCAGCAGCTTGGGGAGTTTGTTCGATGAGCAGTTCTTC
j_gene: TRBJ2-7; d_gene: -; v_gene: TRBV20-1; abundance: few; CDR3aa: CSARDSGTPYEQYF; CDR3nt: TGCAGTGCTAGAGATTCCGGCACTCCCTACGAGCAGTACTTC
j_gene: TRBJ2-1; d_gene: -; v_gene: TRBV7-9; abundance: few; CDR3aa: CASGKAGDWEQFF; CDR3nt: TGTGCCAGTGGTAAAGCTGGCGACTGGGAGCAGTTCTTC
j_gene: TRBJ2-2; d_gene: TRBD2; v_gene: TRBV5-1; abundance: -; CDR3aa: CASSLEPPGLANTGELFF; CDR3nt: TGCGCCAGCAGCTTGGAACCCCCGGGACTAGCTAACACCGGGGAGCTGTTTTTT
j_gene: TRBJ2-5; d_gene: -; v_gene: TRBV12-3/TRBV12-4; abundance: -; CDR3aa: CASSPRRRVQYF; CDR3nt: TGTGCCAGCAGCCCCCGGAGAAGGGTCCAGTACTTC
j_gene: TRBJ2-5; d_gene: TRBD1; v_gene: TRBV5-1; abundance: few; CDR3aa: CASSGQVGETQYF; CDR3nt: TGCGCCAGCAGCGGACAGGTCGGGGAGACCCAGTACTTC